The rows below give T cell receptor beta chains drawn from one sample of a study of T cells in localized non-small cell lung cancer. Clones were sequenced by immunoSEQ multiplex PCR, and TCRdb holds only the in-frame ones, with some missing. The sample yields approximately 54,000 clones, just over 85% seen once. This specimen was peripheral blood, taken before any cancer treatment. The receptors stem from a woman aged 35 to 75 with stage I lung adenocarcinoma. Both conserved end residues are part of each CDR3. Each record gives: clone size, J gene, D gene, V gene, CDR3 protein, CDR3 DNA. A D gene is named only where the DNA matches it firmly. The size field is filled for only some rows; it gives once, few, many or a size class.

size: .
J: TRBJ2-3
D: TRBD2
V: TRBV2
CDR3: CASRKGLAGYSSTDTQYF
DNA: TGTGCCAGCAGGAAGGGACTAGCGGGGTACTCTAGCACAGATACGCAGTATTTT

size: .
J: TRBJ2-5
D: .
V: TRBV7-9
CDR3: CASSPPGSAGPKETQYF
DNA: TGTGCCAGCAGCCCCCCTGGGAGCGCCGGGCCAAAAGAGACCCAGTACTTC

size: .
J: TRBJ1-2
D: .
V: TRBV6-5
CDR3: CASSYSGDPTGYTF
DNA: TGTGCCAGCAGTTACTCGGGAGATCCCACAGGCTACACCTTC

size: .
J: TRBJ2-1
D: .
V: TRBV6-5
CDR3: CASSLRRSSYNEQFF
DNA: TGTGCCAGCAGTCTACGCCGAAGCTCCTACAATGAGCAGTTCTTC

size: .
J: TRBJ1-4
D: .
V: TRBV23-1
CDR3: CASSQRLFF
DNA: TGCGCCAGCAGTCAGAGGCTGTTTTTT

size: .
J: TRBJ1-1
D: .
V: TRBV5-1
CDR3: CASSIPTGSEAFF
DNA: TGCGCCAGCAGCATCCCGACGGGGTCTGAAGCTTTCTTT

size: few
J: TRBJ1-1
D: TRBD1
V: TRBV2
CDR3: CASSDRGRTEAFF
DNA: TGTGCCAGCAGTGACAGGGGGCGCACTGAAGCTTTCTTT

size: .
J: TRBJ2-3
D: .
V: TRBV5-1
CDR3: CASSLSGPSTDTQYF
DNA: TGCGCCAGCAGCTTGTCGGGGCCTAGCACAGATACGCAGTATTTT

size: once
J: TRBJ2-5
D: TRBD1
V: TRBV9
CDR3: CASSGRQGTYQETQYF
DNA: TGTGCCAGCAGCGGAAGACAGGGGACCTACCAAGAGACCCAGTACTTC

size: .
J: TRBJ1-6
D: .
V: TRBV7-3
CDR3: CASSFDSLGNSPLHF
DNA: TGTGCCAGCAGCTTCGACAGTTTGGGAAATTCACCCCTCCACTTT

size: .
J: TRBJ2-3
D: .
V: TRBV7-2
CDR3: CASSFGADTQYF
DNA: TGTGCCAGCAGCTTCGGGGCAGATACGCAGTATTTT

size: .
J: TRBJ2-7
D: TRBD2
V: TRBV6-6
CDR3: CASSYSNGRGEQYF
DNA: TGTGCCAGCAGTTACTCGAATGGGAGGGGTGAGCAGTACTTC

size: .
J: TRBJ2-7
D: .
V: TRBV10-3
CDR3: CAISRTAVNYEQYF
DNA: TGTGCCATCAGTCGGACAGCAGTGAACTACGAGCAGTACTTC

size: few
J: TRBJ1-2
D: .
V: TRBV5-1
CDR3: CASSLTGSLGGYTF
DNA: TGCGCCAGCAGCTTGACAGGGAGCCTAGGGGGCTACACCTTC

size: .
J: TRBJ2-1
D: TRBD1
V: TRBV7-9
CDR3: CASRVTGASEQFF
DNA: TGTGCCAGCAGGGTAACAGGGGCTAGTGAGCAGTTCTTC

size: .
J: TRBJ2-5
D: .
V: TRBV5-4
CDR3: CASSLGRRETQYF
DNA: TGTGCCAGCAGCTTGGGACGACGGGAGACCCAGTACTTC

size: .
J: TRBJ2-3
D: .
V: TRBV13
CDR3: CASSFNRDGTQYF
DNA: TGTGCCAGCAGCTTTAACCGGGACGGTACGCAGTATTTT

size: .
J: TRBJ2-3
D: .
V: TRBV28
CDR3: CASSLIYDTQYF
DNA: TGTGCCAGCAGTTTAATTTACGATACGCAGTATTTT

size: few
J: TRBJ1-3
D: .
V: TRBV6-1
CDR3: CASRIERSGNTIYF
DNA: TGTGCCAGCAGAATAGAACGCTCTGGAAACACCATATATTTT

size: once
J: TRBJ1-3
D: .
V: TRBV5-1
CDR3: CASSLYRSTNSGNTIYF
DNA: TGCGCCAGCAGCTTGTATCGGTCAACGAACTCTGGAAACACCATATATTTT

size: once
J: TRBJ1-2
D: .
V: TRBV28
CDR3: CASSPWKGGYTF
DNA: TGTGCCAGCAGTCCCTGGAAGGGAGGCTACACCTTC

size: .
J: TRBJ2-2
D: .
V: TRBV9
CDR3: CASSVDPAGELFF
DNA: TGTGCCAGCAGCGTAGATCCCGCCGGGGAGCTGTTTTTT

size: .
J: TRBJ1-5
D: TRBD1
V: TRBV6-6
CDR3: CASSLDGDRVRQPQHF
DNA: TGTGCCAGCAGTTTAGACGGGGACAGGGTGAGGCAGCCCCAGCATTTT

size: .
J: TRBJ2-7
D: .
V: TRBV28
CDR3: CASREVSEQYF
DNA: TGTGCCAGCAGGGAGGTAAGCGAGCAGTACTTC

size: once
J: TRBJ1-6
D: .
V: TRBV30
CDR3: CAWRGWQQGSPLHF
DNA: TGTGCCTGGAGGGGGTGGCAGCAGGGTTCACCCCTCCACTTT

size: .
J: TRBJ1-4
D: TRBD1
V: TRBV28
CDR3: CASINVDREGKLFF
DNA: TGTGCCAGCATCAACGTGGACAGGGAGGGAAAACTGTTTTTT

size: once
J: TRBJ1-4
D: .
V: TRBV7-8
CDR3: CASSSRSGASEKLFF
DNA: TGTGCCAGCAGCTCGCGGTCGGGGGCGAGTGAAAAACTGTTTTTT

size: .
J: TRBJ1-1
D: .
V: TRBV6-5
CDR3: CASKLETNTEAFF
DNA: TGTGCCAGCAAATTGGAAACGAACACTGAAGCTTTCTTT

size: .
J: TRBJ1-1
D: .
V: TRBV20-1
CDR3: CSVRVYTEAFF
DNA: TGCAGTGTCCGGGTTTACACTGAAGCTTTCTTT

size: once
J: TRBJ1-1
D: .
V: TRBV25-1
CDR3: CASKQDTEAFF
DNA: TGTGCCAGTAAACAGGACACTGAAGCTTTCTTT

size: .
J: TRBJ2-5
D: TRBD2
V: TRBV7-2
CDR3: CASSSLAGAQETQYF
DNA: TGTGCCAGCAGCTCCCTAGCGGGGGCCCAAGAGACCCAGTACTTC

size: few
J: TRBJ2-7
D: .
V: TRBV7-5
CDR3: CARSLPPTGTSYEQYF
DNA: TGTGCCAGAAGCTTACCCCCGACAGGGACCTCCTACGAGCAGTACTTC

size: .
J: TRBJ1-1
D: .
V: TRBV5-7
CDR3: CASRTNPGRGTEAFF
DNA: TGTGCCAGCAGAACAAACCCGGGGCGCGGCACTGAAGCTTTCTTT

size: .
J: TRBJ1-4
D: .
V: TRBV7-8
CDR3: CASSLWQPKNEKLFF
DNA: TGTGCCAGCAGCTTATGGCAGCCGAAAAATGAAAAACTGTTTTTT

size: .
J: TRBJ2-3
D: TRBD1
V: TRBV18
CDR3: CASSGTAQDTQYF
DNA: TGTGCCAGTTCCGGGACAGCTCAAGATACGCAGTATTTT

size: .
J: TRBJ1-4
D: .
V: TRBV4-3
CDR3: CASSPAGAANEKLFF
DNA: TGCGCCAGCAGCCCGGCCGGGGCCGCGAATGAAAAACTGTTTTTT

size: .
J: TRBJ1-6
D: .
V: TRBV7-6
CDR3: CASSLGTDSPLHF
DNA: TGTGCCAGCAGCTTAGGTACAGATTCACCCCTCCACTTT

size: .
J: TRBJ1-1
D: .
V: TRBV19
CDR3: CASSPQRQPLNTEAFF
DNA: TGTGCCAGTAGTCCCCAGCGACAGCCCTTGAACACTGAAGCTTTCTTT

size: .
J: TRBJ2-1
D: .
V: TRBV5-3
CDR3: CARSLEEGSNEQFF
DNA: TGTGCCAGAAGCTTGGAAGAGGGTTCCAATGAGCAGTTCTTC

size: once
J: TRBJ2-7
D: .
V: TRBV2
CDR3: CASSVLPSGALSSYEQYF
DNA: TGTGCCAGCAGTGTTCTTCCCTCCGGGGCCCTTAGCTCCTACGAGCAGTACTTC

size: .
J: TRBJ2-3
D: TRBD2
V: TRBV6-5
CDR3: CASSPRLASTDTQYF
DNA: TGTGCCAGCAGTCCCCGACTAGCTAGCACAGATACGCAGTATTTT

size: .
J: TRBJ2-2
D: .
V: TRBV4-2
CDR3: CASSHGPSGEQGGELFF
DNA: TGTGCCAGCAGCCACGGTCCCAGCGGGGAACAGGGCGGGGAGCTGTTTTTT

size: .
J: TRBJ2-2
D: TRBD2
V: TRBV7-2
CDR3: CASSLASGGSVGGELFF
DNA: TGTGCCAGCAGCTTGGCTAGCGGGGGGTCCGTCGGCGGGGAGCTGTTTTTT

size: .
J: TRBJ1-5
D: TRBD1
V: TRBV27
CDR3: CASSEGGNSNQPQHF
DNA: TGTGCCAGCAGCGAAGGGGGCAACAGCAATCAGCCCCAGCATTTT

size: .
J: TRBJ1-1
D: .
V: TRBV28
CDR3: CASTAGGVNTEAFF
DNA: TGTGCCAGCACGGCCGGCGGGGTGAACACTGAAGCTTTCTTT

size: .
J: TRBJ1-1
D: TRBD1
V: TRBV10-1
CDR3: CASSEGQGVMNTEAFF
DNA: TGCGCCAGCAGTGAAGGGCAGGGGGTTATGAACACTGAAGCTTTCTTT

size: .
J: TRBJ2-2
D: .
V: TRBV11-3
CDR3: CASSPEDSGTGELFF
DNA: TGTGCCAGCAGCCCAGAGGATTCGGGCACCGGGGAGCTGTTTTTT

size: .
J: TRBJ1-1
D: .
V: TRBV5-1
CDR3: CASSFLLDTEAFF
DNA: TGCGCCAGCAGCTTCTTATTGGACACTGAAGCTTTCTTT

size: .
J: TRBJ2-1
D: .
V: TRBV5-1
CDR3: CASSRDFYNEQFF
DNA: TGCGCCAGCAGCAGAGATTTCTACAATGAGCAGTTCTTC

size: .
J: TRBJ1-1
D: .
V: TRBV14
CDR3: CASSQVDGVTEAFF
DNA: TGTGCCAGCAGCCAAGTGGACGGGGTCACTGAAGCTTTCTTT

size: once
J: TRBJ1-2
D: TRBD1
V: TRBV15
CDR3: CATSPDRGNYGYTF
DNA: TGTGCCACCAGCCCGGACAGGGGAAACTATGGCTACACCTTC

size: .
J: TRBJ1-2
D: TRBD1
V: TRBV15
CDR3: CATSRDGTVTGYTF
DNA: TGTGCCACCAGCAGAGATGGGACAGTGACCGGCTACACCTTC

size: .
J: TRBJ1-2
D: TRBD1
V: TRBV20-1
CDR3: CSARGGDGYTF
DNA: TGCAGTGCCAGGGGGGGAGATGGCTACACCTTC

size: .
J: TRBJ1-1
D: .
V: TRBV2
CDR3: CASSDLRGTEAFF
DNA: TGTGCCAGCAGTGATCTCAGGGGCACTGAAGCTTTCTTT

size: many
J: TRBJ2-1
D: .
V: TRBV7-6
CDR3: CASSLGTGPYNEQFF
DNA: TGTGCCAGCAGCTTAGGAACAGGACCTTACAATGAGCAGTTCTTC